The 31 T cell receptor beta chains in this list originate from one sample, sequenced in a study of PD-L1 blockade in urothelial cancer. Clones were read by immunoSEQ multiplex PCR, and TCRdb kept only the in-frame ones, dropping some. The sample carries 57,000 or so clones, about 80% recorded once. Here the sequenced sample was PBMCs, taken around atezolizumab (anti-PD-L1) treatment. The receptors stem from a man in his 70s with urothelial cancer.

The chain combines TRBV6-6 with TRBJ2-7; 9 bases match TRBD1. Germline trimming cut 7 bases from V and 0 bases from J; bases unmatched to any gene: 10. The V gene's germline CDR1 is MNHNY and CDR2 SVGAGI (reference sequence). The CDR3 loop spans 16 amino acids. CDR3 protein: CASTSRGQGFSYEQYF. The DNA for the CDR3 is TGTGCCAGCACCTCTAGGGGACAGGGTTTCTCCTACGAGCAGTACTTC.

The chain has TRBV14 and TRBJ1-5; 12 nucleotides align to TRBD1. With V trimmed by 6 bases and J by 3 bases, 9 bases remained unmatched. Germline V gives CDR1 SGHDN, CDR2 FVKESK. The CDR3 consists of 17 residues. CDR3 in amino acids: CASSFRDRGRNNQPQHF. As DNA, the CDR3 is TGTGCCAGCAGTTTCCGGGACAGGGGGCGTAACAATCAGCCCCAGCATTTT.

The chain links TRBV28 to TRBJ1-1; tentative D call: TRBD1 (5 bases). This CDR3 has 13 amino acids. Trimming shortened V by 8 bases and J by 0 bases, and 10 bases separated the two germline ends. Germline CDR1 reads MDHEN; CDR2 reads SYDVKM. The CDR3 DNA reads as TGTGCCAGCTTTAGACAGCTGAACACTGAAGCTTTCTTT. Protein sequence: CASFRQLNTEAFF.

The V and J genes are TRBV5-6 and TRBJ2-5; D gene uncertain. The ends were cut back, 0 bases at V and 9 bases at J, with 12 bases in the middle. Germline lookup yields CDR1 SGHDT and CDR2 YYEEEE. CDR3 length equals 13 residues. CDR3 nucleotides: TGTGCCAGCAGCTTGGGGCCCCTAGGCGCCCAGTACTTC. It codes for CASSLGPLGAQYF.

The chain couples TRBV4-1 to TRBJ2-7, with D perhaps matching TRBD2 (6 bases). Per the germline V gene, CDR1 is MGHRA and CDR2 is YSYEKL. V lost 1 base to trimming and J lost 1 base, with 14 bases between them. The CDR3 runs to 16 residues. The DNA of the CDR3 is TGCGCCAGCAGCCAAGGGAGCGGGCTCGCATCCTACGAGCAGTACTTC. Protein sequence: CASSQGSGLASYEQYF.

The CDR3 here is CASRPRGQGIDEQYF. DNA for the CDR3: TGTGCCAGCAGACCACGAGGACAGGGGATCGACGAGCAGTACTTC. The chain has TRBV5-6 and TRBJ2-7; 9 bases fit TRBD1. The germline V gene has CDR1 SGHDT and CDR2 YYEEEE. The junction had 11 bases not matched to a gene; V was cut back by 5 bases and J by 5 bases. CDR3 size: 15 residues.

The chain links TRBV6-1 to TRBJ2-3; the D is unclear. The CDR3 has 16 residues. The V end lost 3 bases, the J end lost 0 bases, and 13 bases lay between the germline ends. Germline lookup yields CDR1 MNHNS and CDR2 SASEGT. For the CDR3, the DNA is TGTGCCAGCAGTGACCCACAGAGAACTAGCACAGATACGCAGTATTTT. Protein: CASSDPQRTSTDTQYF.

V usage is TRBV27 and J usage is TRBJ2-3; TRBD2 is a possible D gene (5 bases). The ends were cut back, 6 bases at V and 5 bases at J, with 12 bases in the middle. This CDR3 contains 13 residues. Germline assignment: CDR1 MNHEY and CDR2 SMNVEV (reference sequence). Written as DNA, the CDR3 is TGTGCCAGCAGCTTGAGTCGGGGAGATACGCAGTATTTT. Residues: CASSLSRGDTQYF.

The chain links TRBV4-1 to TRBJ1-2; D perhaps matches TRBD1 (5 bases). CDR1 is MGHRA, CDR2 YSYEKL, per germline. The ends were cut back, 1 base at V and 7 bases at J, with 13 bases in the middle. This CDR3 has 14 residues. CDR3 residues: CASSQAGLVRGYTF. CDR3 in DNA: TGCGCCAGCAGCCAAGCGGGACTGGTGCGTGGCTACACCTTC.

This chain joins TRBV19 and TRBJ2-1; 10 bases line up with TRBD1. Germline lookup yields CDR1 LNHDA and CDR2 SQIVND (reference sequence). The CDR3 is 16 amino acids. The V segment lost 6 bases and the J segment 9 bases; nucleotides outside the gene matches: 14. CDR3 in DNA: TGTGCCAGTAGACCCGAGAGGACAGGGGGAGAGGGTGAGCAGTTCTTC. Protein: CASRPERTGGEGEQFF.

CDR3 sequence: CASSGKSGTPLTDTQYF. The CDR3 DNA reads TGTGCCAGCAGCGGCAAATCCGGGACTCCACTCACAGATACGCAGTATTTT. This chain connects TRBV7-2 to TRBJ2-3, with D perhaps TRBD2 (6 bases). CDR1 is SGHTA, CDR2 FQGNSA, per germline. Deletions cut 5 bases from V and 2 bases from J, with 20 bases between. The CDR3 consists of 17 residues.

V and J are TRBV11-2 and TRBJ2-7; a weak D match, TRBD2 (6 bases). Germline assignment: CDR1 SGHAT and CDR2 FQNNGV. This CDR3 contains 13 residues. Between the trimmed V and J ends, which lost 3 bases and 7 bases, there was a span of 13 bases. The CDR3: CASSLGTFGEQYF. Here the CDR3 DNA reads TGTGCCAGCAGCTTGGGGACTTTCGGGGAGCAGTACTTC.

The chain couples TRBV10-3 to TRBJ2-7; 8 bases line up with TRBD2. The germline gives CDR1 ENHRY, CDR2 SYGVKD. This CDR3 is 13 amino acids long. V was clipped by 10 bases and J by 5 bases; unmatched bases: 10. This CDR3 reads CATGGVTGHEQYF. The DNA of the CDR3 is TGTGCCACCGGGGGGGTAACGGGGCACGAGCAGTACTTC.

J is TRBJ2-5 and V is TRBV7-2; the D is unclear. The V end was cut by 5 bases, the J end by 5 bases, with 9 bases between. The CDR3 length is 12 residues. CDR1 and CDR2 (germline): SGHTA, FQGNSA. The CDR3 loop is CASSPSVETQYF. In DNA, the CDR3 is TGTGCCAGCAGCCCCTCGGTTGAGACCCAGTACTTC.

This chain uses TRBV27 with TRBJ1-2; possible D gene TRBD1, 6 bases. The CDR3 spans 15 residues. Germline V gives CDR1 MNHEY, CDR2 SMNVEV (reference sequence). Trimming cost V 0 bases and J 8 bases, with 16 bases left between them. The CDR3 DNA follows: TGTGCCAGCAGTTTATCGACGGGGCAGGGGATAGGCTACACCTTC. The encoded protein is CASSLSTGQGIGYTF.

The chain combines TRBV2 with TRBJ1-5; D is uncertain. The V and J ends lost 3 bases and 8 bases respectively, with 11 bases between them. The CDR3 is 13 amino acids. Germline CDR1 SNHLY, CDR2 FYNNEI. The CDR3, as DNA: TGTGCCAGCAGTGAGATGCGAGGAGAGCCCCAGCATTTT. It codes for CASSEMRGEPQHF. The full variable domain, rest sourced from reference TRBV2 and TRBJ1-5, is EPEVTQTPSHQVTQMGQEVILRCVPISNHLYFYWYRQILGQKVEFLVSFYNNEISEKSEIFDDQFSVERPDGSNFTLKIRSTKLEDSAMYFCASSEMRGEPQHFGDGTRLSIL.

The chain joins TRBV13 to TRBJ2-7; no reliable D call. The CDR3 consists of 13 residues. Trimming stripped 3 bases from V and 2 bases from J, with 8 bases between. The germline CDR1 and CDR2 sequences are PRHDT and FYEKMQ (reference sequence). The CDR3 region is CASSFPGTYEQYF. Written as DNA, the CDR3 is TGTGCCAGCAGCTTCCCAGGCACCTACGAGCAGTACTTC.

This clone was found once. The gene calls are TRBV28 and TRBJ1-5; possible D gene TRBD1, 6 bases. Germline V gene lookup returns CDR1 MDHEN and CDR2 SYDVKM. The germline V and J ends were trimmed by 6 bases and 6 bases, with 15 bases remaining between them. The CDR3 is 14 residues long. CDR3 nucleotide sequence: TGTGCCAGCAGGCTACAGGGAAGGCGTCAGCCCCAGCATTTT. It translates to CASRLQGRRQPQHF.

The rearrangement links TRBV20-1 to TRBJ1-2, with 9 bases that match TRBD1. The CDR3 sequence is 11 residues long. V lost 3 bases, J lost 10 bases, and 3 bases stayed unmatched. Looked up from germline, CDR1 is DFQATT and CDR2 is SNEGSKA (reference sequence). The CDR3 spells CSARRDRAYTF. The DNA of the CDR3 is TGCAGTGCTAGGCGGGACAGGGCCTACACCTTC.

This clone was observed a single time. The V and J genes are TRBV7-8 and TRBJ2-1, with D maybe TRBD1 (6 bases). V dropped 5 bases and J dropped 8 bases, with 13 bases sitting between them. This CDR3 has 13 amino acids. CDR1 SGHVS and CDR2 FQNEAQ come from the germline V gene. The CDR3 region has the DNA TGTGCCAGCAGCCCAGGGACAATCCATGAGCAGTTCTTC. Protein: CASSPGTIHEQFF.

The CDR3 coding sequence is TGTGCCAGCAGTTCCCAAGACTATTCCCTGCGGGGGGTTTTAAACAATGAGCAGTTCTTC. Translating gives CASSSQDYSLRGVLNNEQFF. The chain recombines TRBV28 with TRBJ2-1, with 8 bases that match TRBD2. The CDR3 is made up of 20 amino acids. Germline-derived CDR1 and CDR2 are MDHEN and SYDVKM. J lost 5 bases, V lost 4 bases, and 22 bases had no gene match.

This chain connects TRBV5-1 to TRBJ2-2; 7 bases are shared with TRBD1. The CDR3 sequence is 16 residues long. Trimming removed 4 bases from V and 0 bases from J; junction bases left unmatched: 6. Germline-derived CDR1 and CDR2 are SGHRS and YFSETQ. The CDR3, as DNA: TGCGCCAGCAGCCCCAGACAGGGAGCGAACACCGGGGAGCTGTTTTTT. Its translation: CASSPRQGANTGELFF. Filled out from reference TRBV5-1 and TRBJ2-2, the complete variable domain reads KAGVTQTPRYLIKTRGQQVTLSCSPISGHRSVSWYQQTPGQGLQFLFEYFSETQRNKGNFPGRFSGRQFSNSRSEMNVSTLELGDSALYLCASSPRQGANTGELFFGEGSRLTVL.

The chain links TRBV7-9 to TRBJ2-1, with D uncertain. The germline V gene encodes CDR1 SEHNR and CDR2 FQNEAQ (reference sequence). This CDR3 spans 14 amino acids. Trimming removed 2 bases at V and 8 bases at J, with 13 bases between. The CDR3 DNA follows: TGTGCCAGCAGCTTACCCCCACAAATCGATGAGCAGTTCTTC. Protein sequence: CASSLPPQIDEQFF.

The V gene is TRBV4-1, the J gene TRBJ2-7, with 9 bases identical to TRBD1. CDR3 length: 15 residues. Germline values: CDR1 MGHRA, CDR2 YSYEKL. V was pared by 4 bases and J by 5 bases, with 9 bases of the junction left unmatched. CDR3 protein: CASSPDSGTGNEQYF. The CDR3 DNA is TGCGCCAGCAGCCCAGACTCGGGGACAGGGAACGAGCAGTACTTC.

This clone was counted a few times. The same CDR3 also results from other DNA sequences found in this sample. V is TRBV27 and J is TRBJ2-7; 7 bases agree with TRBD2. The CDR3 consists of 14 residues. V dropped 3 bases and J dropped 1; count of bases not matched to a gene: 3. Germline assignment: CDR1 MNHEY and CDR2 SMNVEV (reference sequence). The CDR3: CASSFSGGSYEQYF. CDR3 sequence (DNA): TGTGCCAGCAGTTTCTCGGGGGGATCCTACGAGCAGTACTTC.

The chain carries TRBV19 and TRBJ1-5; 7 bases are a match to TRBD1. This CDR3 region has 14 residues. The V gene end was trimmed by 7 bases and the J gene end by 3 bases; junction bases not matched to a gene: 6. CDR1 and CDR2 from the germline V gene are LNHDA and SQIVND (reference sequence). The CDR3 coding sequence is TGTGCCAGTATCCTGACAGGGACCAATCAGCCCCAGCATTTT. Its translation is CASILTGTNQPQHF.

This chain connects TRBV4-1 to TRBJ1-3; D is unresolved. Germline values: CDR1 MGHRA, CDR2 YSYEKL. The CDR3 runs to 15 residues. Trimming pared 1 base from V and 3 bases from J, leaving 10 bases between. CDR3 in amino acids: CASSQAPGIGNTIYF. For the CDR3, the DNA is TGCGCCAGCAGCCAAGCTCCGGGGATTGGAAACACCATATATTTT.

The V call is TRBV6-1, the J call TRBJ2-7, with 9 bases aligning to TRBD2. The CDR3 covers 14 residues. Germline V lookup: CDR1 MNHNS, CDR2 SASEGT. J was trimmed by 1 base and V by 2 bases; bases with no gene match: 0. The CDR3 coding sequence is TGTGCCAGCAGTGAAACTAGCGGGTCCTACGAGCAGTACTTC. Translating it yields CASSETSGSYEQYF.

The chain couples TRBV28 to TRBJ1-2; TRBD1 matches at 8 bases. Germline values: CDR1 MDHEN, CDR2 SYDVKM. This CDR3 region has 14 residues. V dropped 6 bases and J dropped 1; count of bases not matched to a gene: 4. In DNA form, the CDR3 reads TGTGCCAGCAGCACAGGGGGTGATAACTATGGCTACACCTTC. Encoded protein: CASSTGGDNYGYTF.

V gene TRBV13 combines with J gene TRBJ2-1; 8 bases agree with TRBD2. The junction had 6 bases not matched to a gene; V was cut back by 4 bases and J by 7 bases. CDR1 is PRHDT and CDR2 is FYEKMQ in the germline V gene (reference sequence). The CDR3 totals 14 residues. This CDR3 reads CASSSGGVENEQFF. The CDR3 DNA is TGTGCCAGCAGCTCGGGGGGGGTCGAAAATGAGCAGTTCTTC. The variable domain in full, with the rest retrieved from reference TRBV13 and TRBJ2-1, is AAGVIQSPRHLIKEKRETATLKCYPIPRHDTVYWYQQGPGQDPQFLISFYEKMQSDKGSIPDRFSAQQFSDYHSELNMSSLELGDSALYFCASSSGGVENEQFFGPGTRLTVL.

There are a few counts of this clone. The gene calls are TRBV27 and TRBJ2-2; 7 bases are shared with TRBD1. The V segment lost 3 bases and the J segment 4 bases; nucleotides outside the gene matches: 5. Looked up from germline, CDR1 is MNHEY and CDR2 is SMNVEV (reference sequence). The CDR3 consists of 15 residues. In DNA, the CDR3 is TGTGCCAGCAGTTTGGTCAGGGGGTTCACCGGGGAGCTGTTTTTT. Residues: CASSLVRGFTGELFF.